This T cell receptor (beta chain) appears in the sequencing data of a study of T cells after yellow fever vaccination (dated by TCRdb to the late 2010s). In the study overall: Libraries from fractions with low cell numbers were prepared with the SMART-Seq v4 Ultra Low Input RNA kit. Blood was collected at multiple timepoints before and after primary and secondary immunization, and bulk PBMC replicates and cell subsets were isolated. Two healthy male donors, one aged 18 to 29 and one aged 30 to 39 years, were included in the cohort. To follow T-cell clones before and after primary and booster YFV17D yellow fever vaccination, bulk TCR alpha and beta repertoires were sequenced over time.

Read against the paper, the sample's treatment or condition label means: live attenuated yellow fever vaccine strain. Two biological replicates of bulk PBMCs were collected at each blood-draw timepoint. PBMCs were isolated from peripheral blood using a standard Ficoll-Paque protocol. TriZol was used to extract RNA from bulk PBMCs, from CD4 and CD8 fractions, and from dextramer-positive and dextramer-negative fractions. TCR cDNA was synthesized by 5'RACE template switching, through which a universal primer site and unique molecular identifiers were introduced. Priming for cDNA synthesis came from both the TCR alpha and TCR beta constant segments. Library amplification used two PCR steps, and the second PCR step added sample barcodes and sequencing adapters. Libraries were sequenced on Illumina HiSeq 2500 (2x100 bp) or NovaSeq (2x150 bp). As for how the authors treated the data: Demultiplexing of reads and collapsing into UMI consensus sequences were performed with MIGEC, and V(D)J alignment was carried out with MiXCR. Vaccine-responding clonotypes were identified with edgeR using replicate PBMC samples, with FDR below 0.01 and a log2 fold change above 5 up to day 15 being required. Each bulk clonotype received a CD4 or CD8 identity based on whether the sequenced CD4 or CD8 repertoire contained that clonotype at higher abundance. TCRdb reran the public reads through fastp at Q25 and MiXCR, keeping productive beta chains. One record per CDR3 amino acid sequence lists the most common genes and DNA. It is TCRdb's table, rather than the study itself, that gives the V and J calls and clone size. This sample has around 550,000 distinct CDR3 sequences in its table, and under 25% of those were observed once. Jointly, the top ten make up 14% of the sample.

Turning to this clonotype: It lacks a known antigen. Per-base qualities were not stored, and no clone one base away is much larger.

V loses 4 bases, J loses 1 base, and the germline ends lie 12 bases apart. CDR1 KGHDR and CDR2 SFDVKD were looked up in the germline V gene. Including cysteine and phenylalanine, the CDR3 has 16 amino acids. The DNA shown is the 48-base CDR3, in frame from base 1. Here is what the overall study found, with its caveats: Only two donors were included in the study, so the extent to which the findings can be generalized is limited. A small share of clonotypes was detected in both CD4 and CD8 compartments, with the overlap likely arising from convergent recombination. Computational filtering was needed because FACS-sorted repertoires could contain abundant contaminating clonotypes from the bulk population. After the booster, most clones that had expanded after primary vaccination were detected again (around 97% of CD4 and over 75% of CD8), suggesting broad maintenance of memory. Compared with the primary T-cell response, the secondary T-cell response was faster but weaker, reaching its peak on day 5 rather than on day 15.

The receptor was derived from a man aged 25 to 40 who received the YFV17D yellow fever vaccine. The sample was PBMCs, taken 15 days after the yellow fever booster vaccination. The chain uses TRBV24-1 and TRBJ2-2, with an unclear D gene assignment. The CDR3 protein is CATSDSTLRNTGELFF. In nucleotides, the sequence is TGTGCCACCAGTGACTCTACACTCCGGAACACCGGGGAGCTGTTTTTT.